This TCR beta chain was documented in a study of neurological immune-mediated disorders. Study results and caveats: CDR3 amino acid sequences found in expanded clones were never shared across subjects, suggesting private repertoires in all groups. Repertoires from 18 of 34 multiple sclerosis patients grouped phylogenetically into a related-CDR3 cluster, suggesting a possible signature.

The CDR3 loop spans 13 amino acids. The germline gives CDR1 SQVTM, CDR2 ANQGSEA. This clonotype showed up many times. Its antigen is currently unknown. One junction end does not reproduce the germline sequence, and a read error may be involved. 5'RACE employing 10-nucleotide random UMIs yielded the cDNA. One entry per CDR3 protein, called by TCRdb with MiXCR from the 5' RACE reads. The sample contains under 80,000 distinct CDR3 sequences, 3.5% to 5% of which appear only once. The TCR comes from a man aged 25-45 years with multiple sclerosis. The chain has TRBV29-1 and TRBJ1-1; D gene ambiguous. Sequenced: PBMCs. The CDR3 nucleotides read TGCAGCGCTGAACGAGAATTGAACACTGAAGCTTTCTTT. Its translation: CSAERELNTEAFF.